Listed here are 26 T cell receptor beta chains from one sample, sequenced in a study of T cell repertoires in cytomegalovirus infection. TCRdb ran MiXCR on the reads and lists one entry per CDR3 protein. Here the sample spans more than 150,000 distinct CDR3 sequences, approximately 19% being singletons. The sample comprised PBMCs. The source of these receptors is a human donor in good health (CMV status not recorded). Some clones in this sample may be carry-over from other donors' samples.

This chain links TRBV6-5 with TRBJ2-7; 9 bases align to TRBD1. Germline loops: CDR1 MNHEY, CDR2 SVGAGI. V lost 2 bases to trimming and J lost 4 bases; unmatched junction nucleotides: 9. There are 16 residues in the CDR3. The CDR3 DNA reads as TGTGCCAGCAGTTACCCGACCGGGACAGGGACTTACGAGCAGTACTTC. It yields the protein CASSYPTGTGTYEQYF.

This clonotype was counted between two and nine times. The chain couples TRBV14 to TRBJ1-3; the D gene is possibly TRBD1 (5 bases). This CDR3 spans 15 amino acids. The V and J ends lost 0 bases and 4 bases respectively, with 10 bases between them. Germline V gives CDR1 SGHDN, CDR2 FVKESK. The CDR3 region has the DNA TGTGCCAGCAGCCAAGATTGGACAATCGGAAACACCATATATTTT. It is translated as CASSQDWTIGNTIYF.

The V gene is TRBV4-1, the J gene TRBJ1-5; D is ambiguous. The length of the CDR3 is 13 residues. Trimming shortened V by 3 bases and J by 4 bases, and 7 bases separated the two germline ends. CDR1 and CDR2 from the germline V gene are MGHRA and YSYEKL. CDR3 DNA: TGCGCCAGCAGCCAGTTCAATAATCAGCCCCAGCATTTT. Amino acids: CASSQFNNQPQHF.

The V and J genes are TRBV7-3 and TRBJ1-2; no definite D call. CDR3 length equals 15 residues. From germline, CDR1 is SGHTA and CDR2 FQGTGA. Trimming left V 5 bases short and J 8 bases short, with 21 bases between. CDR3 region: CASSVGALSSEGYTF. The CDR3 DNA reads TGTGCCAGCAGCGTCGGAGCCCTTTCCTCCGAGGGCTACACCTTC.

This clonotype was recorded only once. Here the CDR3 DNA reads TGTGCCAGCAGCGTAGACTCCGTCGCTGAAGCTTTCTTT. It translates to CASSVDSVAEAFF. The chain joins TRBV9 to TRBJ1-1; D is uncertain. The germline V gene encodes CDR1 SGDLS and CDR2 YYNGEE. This CDR3 has 13 amino acids. Trimming removed 0 bases at V and 6 bases at J, with 9 bases between.

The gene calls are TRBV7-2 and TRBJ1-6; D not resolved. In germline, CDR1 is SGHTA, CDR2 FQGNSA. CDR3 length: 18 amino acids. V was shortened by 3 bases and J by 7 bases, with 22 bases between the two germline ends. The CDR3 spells CASSFLNSPRQLNSPLHF. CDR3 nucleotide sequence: TGTGCCAGCAGCTTCCTGAACAGCCCAAGACAACTCAATTCACCCCTCCACTTT.

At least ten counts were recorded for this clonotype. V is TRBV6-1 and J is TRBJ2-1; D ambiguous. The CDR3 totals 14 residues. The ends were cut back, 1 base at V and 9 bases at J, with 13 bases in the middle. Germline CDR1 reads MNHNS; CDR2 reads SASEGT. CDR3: CASSEVSRGGEQFF. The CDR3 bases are TGTGCCAGCAGTGAAGTGTCCCGAGGTGGTGAGCAGTTCTTC.

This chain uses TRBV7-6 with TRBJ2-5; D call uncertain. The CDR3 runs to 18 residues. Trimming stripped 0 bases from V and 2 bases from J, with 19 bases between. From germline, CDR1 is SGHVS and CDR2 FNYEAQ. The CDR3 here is CASSLALRQSDRQETQYF. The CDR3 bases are TGTGCCAGCAGCTTAGCGCTAAGGCAGTCCGACCGTCAAGAGACCCAGTACTTC.

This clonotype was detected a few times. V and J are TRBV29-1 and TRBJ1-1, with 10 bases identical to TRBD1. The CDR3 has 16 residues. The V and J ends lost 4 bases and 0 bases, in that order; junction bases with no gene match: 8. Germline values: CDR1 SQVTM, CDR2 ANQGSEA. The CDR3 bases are TGCAGCGTTGCCGATCCGGGACAGGGGCTGAACACTGAAGCTTTCTTT. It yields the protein CSVADPGQGLNTEAFF.

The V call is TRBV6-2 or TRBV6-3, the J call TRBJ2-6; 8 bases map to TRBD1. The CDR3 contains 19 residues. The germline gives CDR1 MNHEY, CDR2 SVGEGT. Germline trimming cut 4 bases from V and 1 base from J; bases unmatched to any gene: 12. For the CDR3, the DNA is TGTGCCAGCAGTTTGCCGACGGGACAGGATATATCTGGGGCCAACGTCCTGACTTTC. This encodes CASSLPTGQDISGANVLTF.

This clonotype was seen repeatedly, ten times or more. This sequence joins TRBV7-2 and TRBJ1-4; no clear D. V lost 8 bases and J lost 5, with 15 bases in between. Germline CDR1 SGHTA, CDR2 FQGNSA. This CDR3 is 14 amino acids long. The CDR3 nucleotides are TGTGCCAGCTCCTCGTCCCCCAGGAATGAAAAACTGTTTTTT. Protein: CASSSSPRNEKLFF. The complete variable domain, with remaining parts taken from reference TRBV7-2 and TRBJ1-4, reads GAGVSQSPSNKVTEKGKDVELRCDPISGHTALYWYRQSLGQGLEFLIYFQGNSAPDKSGLPSDRFSAERTGGSVSTLTIQRTQQEDSAVYLCASSSSPRNEKLFFGSGTQLSVL.

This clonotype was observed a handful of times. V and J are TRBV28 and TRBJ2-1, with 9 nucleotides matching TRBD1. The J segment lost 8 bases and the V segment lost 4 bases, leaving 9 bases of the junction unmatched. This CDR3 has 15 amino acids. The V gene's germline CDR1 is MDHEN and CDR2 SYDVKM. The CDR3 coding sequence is TGTGCCAGCAGTTCACAGGGGGCTACCCGGGATGAGCAGTTCTTC. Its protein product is CASSSQGATRDEQFF.

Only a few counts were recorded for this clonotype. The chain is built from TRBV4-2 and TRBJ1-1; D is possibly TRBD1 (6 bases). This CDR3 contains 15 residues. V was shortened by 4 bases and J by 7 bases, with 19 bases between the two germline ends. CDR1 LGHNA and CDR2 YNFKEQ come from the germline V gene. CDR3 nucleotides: TGTGCCAGCAGCCCGCGAGGGGGGGCCGTCGATGAAGCTTTCTTT. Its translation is CASSPRGGAVDEAFF.

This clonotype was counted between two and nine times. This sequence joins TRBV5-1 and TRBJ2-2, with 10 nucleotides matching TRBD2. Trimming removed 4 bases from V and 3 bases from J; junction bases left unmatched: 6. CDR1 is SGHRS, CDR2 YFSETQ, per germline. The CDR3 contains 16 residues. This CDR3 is CASSPSGRADTGELFF. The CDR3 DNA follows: TGCGCCAGCAGCCCCAGCGGGAGGGCGGACACCGGGGAGCTGTTTTTT.

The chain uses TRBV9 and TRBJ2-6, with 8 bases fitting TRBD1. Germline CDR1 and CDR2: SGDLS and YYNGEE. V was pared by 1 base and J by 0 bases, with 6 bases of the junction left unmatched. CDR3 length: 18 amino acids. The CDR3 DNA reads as TGTGCCAGCAGCGTACGGACAGGGCTAAACTCTGGGGCCAACGTCCTGACTTTC. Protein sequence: CASSVRTGLNSGANVLTF.

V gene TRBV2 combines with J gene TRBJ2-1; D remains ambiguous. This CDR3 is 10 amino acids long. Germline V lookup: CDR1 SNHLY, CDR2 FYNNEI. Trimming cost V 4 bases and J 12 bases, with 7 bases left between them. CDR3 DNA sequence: TGTGCCAGCAGTGGCCAAGTGCAGTTCTTC. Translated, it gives CASSGQVQFF.

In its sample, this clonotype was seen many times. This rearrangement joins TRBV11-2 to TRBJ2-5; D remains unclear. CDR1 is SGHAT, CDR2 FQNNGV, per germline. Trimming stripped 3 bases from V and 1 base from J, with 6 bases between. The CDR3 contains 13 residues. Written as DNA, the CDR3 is TGTGCCAGCAGCTTCCGGACCCAAGAGACCCAGTACTTC. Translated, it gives CASSFRTQETQYF.

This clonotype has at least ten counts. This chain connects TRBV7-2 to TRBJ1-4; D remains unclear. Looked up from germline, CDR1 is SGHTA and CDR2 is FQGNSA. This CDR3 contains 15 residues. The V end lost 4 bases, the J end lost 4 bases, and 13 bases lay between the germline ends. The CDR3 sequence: CASSSPRGLNEKLFF. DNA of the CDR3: TGTGCCAGCAGCTCACCCCGGGGTCTTAATGAAAAACTGTTTTTT.

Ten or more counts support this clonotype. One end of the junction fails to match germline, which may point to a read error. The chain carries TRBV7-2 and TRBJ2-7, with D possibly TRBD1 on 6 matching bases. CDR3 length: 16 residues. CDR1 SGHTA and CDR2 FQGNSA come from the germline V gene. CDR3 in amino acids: CASSIAGTNSYYEQYF. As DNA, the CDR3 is TGTGCCAGCAGCATAGCCGGGACAAATAGCTACTACGAGCAGTACTTC.

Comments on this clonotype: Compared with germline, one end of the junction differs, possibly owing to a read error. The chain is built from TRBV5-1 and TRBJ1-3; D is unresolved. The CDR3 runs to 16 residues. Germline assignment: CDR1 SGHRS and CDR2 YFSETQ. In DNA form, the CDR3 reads TGCGCCAGCAGCTTGACGGGGATAGACTCTGTAAACACCATATATTTT. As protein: CASSLTGIDSVNTIYF.

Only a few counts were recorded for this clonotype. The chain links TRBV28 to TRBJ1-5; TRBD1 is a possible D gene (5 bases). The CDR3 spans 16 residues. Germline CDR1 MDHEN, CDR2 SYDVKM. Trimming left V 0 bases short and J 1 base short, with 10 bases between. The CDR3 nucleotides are TGTGCCAGCAGTTTATGGGAGGGGTTAAGCAATCAGCCCCAGCATTTT. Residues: CASSLWEGLSNQPQHF.

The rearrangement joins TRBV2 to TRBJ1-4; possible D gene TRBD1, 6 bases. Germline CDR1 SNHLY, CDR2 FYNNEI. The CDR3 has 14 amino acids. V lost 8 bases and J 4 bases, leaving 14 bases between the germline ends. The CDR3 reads CASQERTVNEKLFF. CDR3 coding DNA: TGTGCCAGCCAGGAGCGGACAGTTAATGAAAAACTGTTTTTT.

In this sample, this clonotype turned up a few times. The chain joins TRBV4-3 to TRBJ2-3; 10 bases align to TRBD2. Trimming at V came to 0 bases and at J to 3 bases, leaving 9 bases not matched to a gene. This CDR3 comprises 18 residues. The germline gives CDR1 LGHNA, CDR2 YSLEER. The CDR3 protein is CASSQEGSPAGGTDTQYF. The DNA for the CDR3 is TGCGCCAGCAGCCAAGAAGGGAGCCCAGCGGGGGGGACAGATACGCAGTATTTT.

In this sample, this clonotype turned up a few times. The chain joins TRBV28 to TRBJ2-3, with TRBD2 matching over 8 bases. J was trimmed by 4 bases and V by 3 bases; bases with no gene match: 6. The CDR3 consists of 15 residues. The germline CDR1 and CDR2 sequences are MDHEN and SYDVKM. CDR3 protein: CASSLSGSGSDTQYF. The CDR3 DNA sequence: TGTGCCAGCAGTTTGAGCGGGAGTGGATCAGATACGCAGTATTTT.

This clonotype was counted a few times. The CDR3 protein is CASSLGPGSGAHNEQFF. The CDR3 DNA reads as TGTGCCAGCAGCTTGGGGCCGGGGAGCGGGGCCCACAATGAGCAGTTCTTC. This sequence joins TRBV7-9 and TRBJ2-1; 7 nucleotides agree with TRBD2. V trimming: 3 bases; J trimming: 5 bases; junction bases outside the gene matches: 13. This CDR3 is 17 amino acids long. CDR1 is SEHNR, CDR2 FQNEAQ, per germline (reference sequence). Using reference TRBV7-9 and TRBJ2-1 for the parts outside the CDR3, the full variable domain is DTGVSQNPRHKITKRGQNVTFRCDPISEHNRLYWYRQTLGQGPEFLTYFQNEAQLEKSRLLSDRFSAERPKGSFSTLEIQRTEQGDSAMYLCASSLGPGSGAHNEQFFGPGTRLTVL.

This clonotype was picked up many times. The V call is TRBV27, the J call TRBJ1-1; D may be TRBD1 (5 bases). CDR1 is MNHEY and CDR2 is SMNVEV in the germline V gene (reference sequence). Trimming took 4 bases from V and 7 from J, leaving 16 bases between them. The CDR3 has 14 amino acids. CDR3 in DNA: TGTGCCAGCAGTTCGGGAGGGACGGTGCTTGAAGCTTTCTTT. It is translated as CASSSGGTVLEAFF.